Detailed here is one T cell receptor (beta chain). This entry is derived from a study of blood T cell repertoires in COVID-19. Looking at the study overall: Samples came from the United States, Italy and Spain, spanning acute and convalescent COVID-19. PBMCs, B-cell-depleted T cells, or T cells provided the cDNA or gDNA that made up the material.

The trim removed 3 bases at V and 1 base at J, leaving 12 bases unmatched. Germline V lookup: CDR1 MDHEN, CDR2 SYDVKM. The CDR3 runs to 19 residues. In the original processing: Using reference gene primer amplification, nucleated cell counts were estimated. Here immunoSEQ multiplex PCR was the method, and the copy in TCRdb shows in-frame clones only, minus some. V, J and clone size are those of that table, while D and trimming were read from the DNA. The sample consists of roughly 190,000 clones, roughly four fifths of them appearing once. The sequenced sample consisted of peripheral blood. This chain joins TRBV28 and TRBJ2-3; 11 bases fit TRBD1. This receptor was identified in a woman aged 35 to 49 with acute or convalescent COVID-19. The CDR3 here is CASSFRADRGLIGTDTQYF. The CDR3 region has the DNA TGTGCCAGCAGTTTCCGAGCGGACAGGGGGCTAATCGGCACAGATACGCAGTATTTT.